The rows below give T cell receptor beta chains drawn from one sample of a study of shared clonotypes between healthy human individuals. Here immunoSEQ multiplex PCR was the method, and the copy in TCRdb shows in-frame clones only, minus some. Among around 2,000,000 clones listed, about 92% were seen once. Source material: naive CD8+ T cells from PBMCs. Receptor source: a man aged 18 to 29 in good health. Some clones in this sample may be carry-over from other donors' samples. Both conserved end residues are part of each CDR3. The D gene is left open where the match is weak.

D | V | CDR3
TRBD2 | TRBV27 | CASSLSGGRANEQFF
. | TRBV20-1 | CSGTLRAEAFF
. | TRBV7-3 | CASSLGIGYEQYF
TRBD2 | TRBV13 | CASSLAAGGPLNEQFF
TRBD2 | TRBV6-1 | CASSEGLAASSYEQYF
. | TRBV7-8 | CASSSYSLRAADTQYF
. | TRBV19 | CASSARQGYEQYF
. | TRBV28 | CASSPHREQFF
. | TRBV2 | CASTVTGLVVVTSGNTIYF
TRBD1 | TRBV7-8 | CASSHNSGQGARNYGYTF
. | TRBV4-1 | CASSPWPSRDEQFF
. | TRBV5-1 | CASSAWGQNTGELFF